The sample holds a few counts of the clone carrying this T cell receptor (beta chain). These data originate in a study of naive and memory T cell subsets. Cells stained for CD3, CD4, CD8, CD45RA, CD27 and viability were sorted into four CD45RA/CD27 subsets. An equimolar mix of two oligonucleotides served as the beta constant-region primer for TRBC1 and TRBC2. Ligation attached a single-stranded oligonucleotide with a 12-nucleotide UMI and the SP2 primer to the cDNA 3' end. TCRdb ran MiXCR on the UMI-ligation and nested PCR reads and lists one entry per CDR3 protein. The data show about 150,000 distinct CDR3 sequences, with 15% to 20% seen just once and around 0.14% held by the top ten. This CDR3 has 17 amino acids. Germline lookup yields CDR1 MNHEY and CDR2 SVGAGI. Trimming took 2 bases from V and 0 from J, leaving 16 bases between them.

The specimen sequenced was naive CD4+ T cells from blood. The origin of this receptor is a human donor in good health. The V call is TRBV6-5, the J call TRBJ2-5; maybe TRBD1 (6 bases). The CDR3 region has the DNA TGTGCCAGCAGTTACAGGCAGGGGCCATCCCACCAAGAGACCCAGTACTTC. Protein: CASSYRQGPSHQETQYF.